Below are 15 T cell receptor beta chains sequenced from a single sample in a study of T-cell reconstitution after alpha-beta-depleted transplantation in children. During its preparation, the TCRbeta library received unique molecular identifiers. Each CDR3 protein is one row after TCRdb ran MiXCR on the PCR reads. The top ten hold 28% of the sample, which has about 230,000 distinct CDR3 sequences, approximately 10% seen once. The specimen was PBMCs, collected before TCRalphabeta/CD19-depleted stem cell transplant. The receptors stem from a child in the first two years of life with acute myeloid leukemia, due to receive a stem cell transplant.

The sample holds many counts of this clonotype. This sequence joins TRBV28 and TRBJ1-2; 8 bases align to TRBD1. Germline CDR1 and CDR2: MDHEN and SYDVKM. This CDR3 spans 13 amino acids. The V segment lost 5 bases and the J segment 8 bases; nucleotides outside the gene matches: 7. The CDR3 sequence is CASSINRGDGYTF. The CDR3 nucleotides read TGTGCCAGCAGTATAAACAGGGGGGACGGCTACACCTTC.

This clonotype was recorded at least ten times. The J gene is TRBJ2-4, the V gene TRBV29-1; D is undetermined. CDR3 length: 13 residues. Trimming took off 7 bases at V and 0 bases at J, with 10 bases between the two ends. The germline gives CDR1 SQVTM, CDR2 ANQGSEA. CDR3 protein: CSASDLAKNIQYF. The CDR3 coding sequence is TGCAGCGCCTCGGATTTAGCCAAAAACATTCAGTACTTC. The whole variable domain, remainder taken from reference TRBV29-1 and TRBJ2-4, is SAVISQKPSRDICQRGTSLTIQCQVDSQVTMMFWYRQQPGQSLTLIATANQGSEATYESGFVIDKFPISRPNLTFSTLTVSNMSPEDSSIYLCSASDLAKNIQYFGAGTRLSVL.

This clonotype was seen ten or more times. The V gene is TRBV20-1, the J gene TRBJ2-5; possible D gene TRBD2, 6 bases. Germline-derived CDR1 and CDR2 are DFQATT and SNEGSKA (reference sequence). This CDR3 is 13 amino acids long. Trimming removed 7 bases at V and 0 bases at J, with 12 bases between. In DNA, the CDR3 is TGCAGTGTCGAGCGGGCGTACCAAGAGACCCAGTACTTC. Translated, it gives CSVERAYQETQYF.

This clonotype has a handful of counts. The chain recombines TRBV7-9 with TRBJ2-7; 8 positions match TRBD1. The CDR3 runs 14 residues. Germline lookup yields CDR1 SEHNR and CDR2 FQNEAQ (reference sequence). The V gene end was trimmed by 1 base and the J gene end by 6 bases; junction bases not matched to a gene: 5. This chain's CDR3 is CASSLGTGSGEQYF. CDR3 DNA: TGTGCCAGCAGCTTAGGGACAGGGAGCGGCGAGCAGTACTTC.

This clonotype was observed at least ten times. The chain employs TRBV28 and TRBJ1-2, with D possibly TRBD1 on 6 matching bases. This CDR3 is built from 14 residues. Germline V CDR1 and CDR2: MDHEN, SYDVKM. V dropped 6 bases and J dropped 4 bases, with 15 bases sitting between them. The DNA for the CDR3 is TGTGCCAGCAGGAACCCGGGACAAGCCTATGGCTACACCTTC. It codes for CASRNPGQAYGYTF.

This clonotype came up many times. This rearrangement joins TRBV5-1 to TRBJ2-7; 9 nucleotides match TRBD2. CDR1 is SGHRS, CDR2 YFSETQ, per germline. The CDR3 is 16 residues long. Losses at the gene ends were 0 bases for V and 2 bases for J; bases not matched to a gene: 6. For the CDR3, the DNA is TGCGCCAGCAGCTTGGGAACTAGCGGGCCAACCTACGAGCAGTACTTC. Protein: CASSLGTSGPTYEQYF.

This clonotype was seen a handful of times. The V and J genes are TRBV6-5 and TRBJ1-1; D is uncertain. V was clipped by 2 bases and J by 0 bases, with 4 bases between them. In germline, CDR1 is MNHEY, CDR2 SVGAGI. This CDR3 region has 13 residues. Here the CDR3 reads CASSYVVNTEAFF. As DNA, the CDR3 is TGTGCCAGCAGTTACGTAGTGAACACTGAAGCTTTCTTT.

This clonotype was seen at least ten times. The gene calls are TRBV12-3 or TRBV12-4 and TRBJ2-5, with D possibly TRBD2 on 5 matching bases. This CDR3 comprises 13 residues. V lost 3 bases to trimming and J lost 3 bases, with 8 bases between them. This CDR3 reads CASSFRAEETQYF. The DNA of the CDR3 is TGTGCCAGCAGTTTTCGAGCGGAAGAGACCCAGTACTTC.

This clonotype was detected many times. This rearrangement joins TRBV5-6 to TRBJ1-5, with D perhaps TRBD1 (5 bases). Trimming stripped 3 bases from V and 1 base from J, with 11 bases between. The CDR3 is 15 amino acids. Germline V gene sequence: CDR1 SGHDT, CDR2 YYEEEE. CDR3 nucleotide sequence: TGTGCCAGCAGCTCAGGGTGGCGGAGCAATCAGCCCCAGCATTTT. It is translated as CASSSGWRSNQPQHF.

There are many counts of this clonotype. The chain links TRBV15 to TRBJ1-2; D is possibly TRBD1 (5 bases). Trimming took 0 bases from V and 4 from J, leaving 9 bases between them. From germline, CDR1 is LNHNV and CDR2 YYDKDF (reference sequence). The CDR3 length is 14 residues. The CDR3 sequence is CATSRDRGGYGYTF. In DNA form, the CDR3 reads TGTGCCACCAGCAGAGATCGGGGCGGCTATGGCTACACCTTC.

This clonotype was counted ten times or more. The chain carries TRBV7-2 and TRBJ2-5; D is unresolved. From germline, CDR1 is SGHTA and CDR2 FQGNSA. This CDR3 has 16 residues. V was pared by 5 bases and J by 8 bases, with 24 bases between. Here the CDR3 DNA reads TGTGCCAGCAGCCGCCGGGCAATCTCCCCACAAGGAACCCAGTACTTC. This gives the protein CASSRRAISPQGTQYF.

The gene calls are TRBV28 and TRBJ2-1; 11 positions match TRBD1. V shed 11 bases, J shed 8 bases, and the junction held 8 bases outside the gene matches. Looked up from germline, CDR1 is MDHEN and CDR2 is SYDVKM. This CDR3 has 13 amino acids. The DNA for the CDR3 is TGTGCCTGCGGACAGGGGGCACGGGATGAGCAGTTCTTC. Residues: CACGQGARDEQFF.

This clonotype has a count of ten or more. The genes are TRBV5-1 and TRBJ1-6; a weak D match, TRBD1 (6 bases). CDR3 length equals 17 residues. The germline CDR1 and CDR2 sequences are SGHRS and YFSETQ. Trimming removed 4 bases at V and 4 bases at J, with 18 bases between. CDR3 bases: TGCGCCAGCAGCCGAAATGCGGGGGCCCCTTATAATTCACCCCTCCACTTT. Amino acids: CASSRNAGAPYNSPLHF.

This clonotype was seen ten or more times. This chain links TRBV12-3 or TRBV12-4 with TRBJ2-3; D remains ambiguous. CDR3 length equals 15 residues. V lost 7 bases and J lost 6, with 20 bases in between. This chain's CDR3 is CASTKWPVAGDTQYF. CDR3 nucleotide sequence: TGTGCCAGCACTAAGTGGCCTGTAGCAGGCGATACGCAGTATTTT.

This clonotype has ten or more counts. The rearrangement uses TRBV23-1 and TRBJ1-5; D is possibly TRBD1 (5 bases). TRBV23-1 is an open reading frame whose function is uncertain. Trimming removed 2 bases at V and 7 bases at J, with 18 bases between. This CDR3 contains 16 residues. The CDR3 DNA is TGCGCCAGCAGTCAAAGGGCAGGGAAGGTTCAACAGCCCCAGCATTTT. The encoded protein is CASSQRAGKVQQPQHF.